These T cell receptor beta chains were read from a single sample in a study of graft-versus-host responses after intestinal transplantation. Produced via immunoSEQ multiplex PCR; TCRdb's table is partial and in-frame only. Of some 62,000 clones listed, roughly nine tenths are singletons. Antigens of these TCRs are unknown. The sequencing here drew on unstimulated CD8+ T cells sorted from spleen or lymph node cells, taken before transplant. The receptors were gathered from a human donor who was the organ donor for an intestinal transplant. Both conserved end residues are part of each CDR3. D genes are given only for firm matches. A row's size may be missing; if present it is once, few, many or a size class.

size: few
V: TRBV14
J: TRBJ2-1
D: TRBD1
DNA: TGTGCCAGCAGCCAAACATTCGGACAGGGGTCCAATGAGCAGTTCTTC
CDR3: CASSQTFGQGSNEQFF

size: NA
V: TRBV28
J: TRBJ2-7
D: NA
DNA: TGTGCCAGCAGTCCCCGGACAGAGGACTACGAGCAGTACTTC
CDR3: CASSPRTEDYEQYF

size: NA
V: TRBV7-9
J: TRBJ2-3
D: TRBD2
DNA: TGTGCCAGCAGCTTAGCTGGACTAGCGGGAGGGCCGGATACGCAGTATTTT
CDR3: CASSLAGLAGGPDTQYF

size: NA
V: TRBV10-1
J: TRBJ1-2
D: TRBD1
DNA: TGCGCCAGCAGTGAGTCGACTCGGACAGGACTATGTGGCTACACCTTC
CDR3: CASSESTRTGLCGYTF

size: NA
V: TRBV7-9
J: TRBJ2-1
D: NA
DNA: TGTGCCAGCAGCGACACCCAAGGCAATGAGCAGTTCTTC
CDR3: CASSDTQGNEQFF

size: once
V: TRBV19
J: TRBJ2-2
D: TRBD2
DNA: TGTGCCAGTACCACTCACCGTCTAGCGGGAGGGCCCACACACCCGGGGGAGCTGTTTTTT
CDR3: CASTTHRLAGGPTHPGELFF

size: NA
V: TRBV7-3
J: TRBJ2-1
D: NA
DNA: TGTGCCAGCAGCTTTATGGGCGATGAGCAGTTCTTC
CDR3: CASSFMGDEQFF

size: NA
V: TRBV19
J: TRBJ2-2
D: TRBD2
DNA: TGTGCCAGTAGTCACGGACTAGCGGGTTTTAACACCGGGGAGCTGTTTTTT
CDR3: CASSHGLAGFNTGELFF

size: NA
V: TRBV5-6
J: TRBJ2-7
D: NA
DNA: TGTGCCAGCAGCTTAGCCGGGGGGCGGGTCGAGCAGTACTTC
CDR3: CASSLAGGRVEQYF

size: NA
V: TRBV9
J: TRBJ2-3
D: NA
DNA: TGTGCCAGCAGCGAGGGCGGGAAGACAGATACGCAGTATTTT
CDR3: CASSEGGKTDTQYF

size: NA
V: TRBV4-1
J: TRBJ2-1
D: NA
DNA: TGCGCCAGCAGCCAAGAAGGAGGTAGGAATGAGCAGTTCTTC
CDR3: CASSQEGGRNEQFF

size: NA
V: TRBV4-2
J: TRBJ2-1
D: TRBD2
DNA: TGTGCCAGCAGCCAAGGCAAGCGGGAGCACTACAATGAGCAGTTCTTC
CDR3: CASSQGKREHYNEQFF

size: once
V: TRBV29-1
J: TRBJ2-1
D: TRBD2
DNA: TGCAGCGTTGGGACTAGCGAGAATGAGCAGTTCTTC
CDR3: CSVGTSENEQFF

size: NA
V: TRBV6-6
J: TRBJ2-1
D: NA
DNA: TGTGCCAGCAGCCAGACAGACAATGAGCAGTTCTTC
CDR3: CASSQTDNEQFF

size: NA
V: TRBV28
J: TRBJ2-7
D: TRBD1
DNA: TGTGCCAGCAGCCGGGACAGCCCCTACGAGCAGTACTTC
CDR3: CASSRDSPYEQYF

size: once
V: TRBV19
J: TRBJ2-7
D: TRBD2
DNA: TGTGCCAGTAGTTGGACTAGCCTAAACTACGAGCAGTACTTC
CDR3: CASSWTSLNYEQYF

size: once
V: TRBV9
J: TRBJ2-7
D: NA
DNA: TGTGCCAGCAGCGTTGACTCCCTAGCCTACGAGCAGTACTTC
CDR3: CASSVDSLAYEQYF

size: NA
V: TRBV7-6
J: TRBJ1-1
D: NA
DNA: TGTGCCAGCAGCTTAGAAGACCTCCTAGCCATGAACACTGAAGCTTTCTTT
CDR3: CASSLEDLLAMNTEAFF

size: NA
V: TRBV30
J: TRBJ2-7
D: TRBD1
DNA: TGTGCCTGGAGTGGGGGAACCGGGACAGGGTTTACCTACGAGCAGTACTTC
CDR3: CAWSGGTGTGFTYEQYF

size: few
V: TRBV6-5
J: TRBJ2-2
D: TRBD1
DNA: TGTGCCAGCAGTTACCCAGGGGGCGATTTAACCGGGGAGCTGTTTTTT
CDR3: CASSYPGGDLTGELFF

size: NA
V: TRBV6-1
J: TRBJ2-1
D: TRBD1
DNA: TGTGCCAGCAGGTGGACAGGGGGGTACAATGAGCAGTTCTTC
CDR3: CASRWTGGYNEQFF

size: NA
V: TRBV19
J: TRBJ1-5
D: NA
DNA: TGTGCCAGTACCCTAGACGGGGTCTACAATCAGCCCCAGCATTTT
CDR3: CASTLDGVYNQPQHF

size: NA
V: TRBV6-4
J: TRBJ1-1
D: NA
DNA: TGTGCCAGCAGTGAGGCTTTGGAGGGCCCGCAGGGCACTGAAGCTTTCTTT
CDR3: CASSEALEGPQGTEAFF

size: once
V: TRBV14
J: TRBJ2-7
D: NA
DNA: TGTGCCAGCAGCCAGACGAAGCGGGACATGAAAACTAAGTACTTC
CDR3: CASSQTKRDMKTKYF

size: NA
V: TRBV7-8
J: TRBJ2-1
D: NA
DNA: TGTGCCAGCAGGATTGTTCACGGTGATACCTACAATGAGCAGTTCTTC
CDR3: CASRIVHGDTYNEQFF